The sequence of this T cell receptor beta chain was determined in a study of blood T cell repertoires in COVID-19. Study context: Acute and convalescent COVID-19 specimens originated in the United States, Italy and Spain. PBMCs, B-cell-depleted T cells, or T cells were the source of the cDNA or gDNA that made up the material.

The ends lost 5 bases at V and 2 bases at J; junction bases unmatched: 8. Germline V gene lookup returns CDR1 PRHDT and CDR2 FYEKMQ (reference sequence). The CDR3 loop spans 17 amino acids. Followed over time, Seattle patients had been enrolled while infection was active. Authors' processing steps: The authors estimated nucleated cell counts from reference gene primer amplification. Method: immunoSEQ multiplex PCR; TCRdb's copy keeps in-frame clones and lacks some. The D gene and trimming were derived from the DNA, and the V and J assignments and clone size from that table. The table has fewer than 500,000 clones, 85% to 90% seen once.

Source material: peripheral blood. The sequence was collected from a young man with COVID-19, enrolled during active disease. The gene calls are TRBV13 and TRBJ2-2; 10 bases map to TRBD2. CDR3 in DNA: TGTGCCAGCAGCGTTCTTAAGCGGGAGGGCAACACCGGGGAGCTGTTTTTT. This translates into CASSVLKREGNTGELFF.